Sequencing of this TCR beta chain was carried out in a study of identical twins. The CDR3 length is 12 residues. Germline CDR1 reads SQVTM; CDR2 reads ANQGSEA. Trimming cost V 4 bases and J 2 bases, with 9 bases left between them. TCRdb reprocessed the 5' RACE reads with MiXCR, giving one entry per CDR3 protein. This table has 650,000 to 750,000 distinct CDR3 sequences, 21% appearing once. These data also featured in a second study, about T cells expressing NK-cell markers. That work states: Once again these clonotypes came out on top in the CD3+CD56-NKG2C+ fraction of four donors. Whether expanded NKG2C-expressing T cell clones recognize HCMV is unknown.

The sequenced sample consisted of PBMCs. The TCR was taken from a woman aged 18-35 years in good health. The chain recombines TRBV29-1 with TRBJ2-7; possibly TRBD1 or TRBD2 for D (5 bases each). CDR3 DNA: TGCAGCGTTGTCGGGGCCACCTACGAGCAGTACTTC. Translating gives CSVVGATYEQYF.